The 11 T cell receptor beta chains presented below share a single source sample, sequenced in a study of blood T cell repertoires in COVID-19. TCRdb keeps only in-frame clones here, not all; method: immunoSEQ multiplex PCR. The data show 30,000 to 40,000 clones, with 75% to 90% seen just once and roughly 45% held by the top ten. Sequencing used peripheral blood. The receptor source for this set is a man aged 60 to 69 with active or convalescent COVID-19.

This clone appeared once. This sequence joins TRBV20-1 and TRBJ1-4; D is possibly TRBD1 (5 bases). This CDR3 is 14 amino acids long. The germline gives CDR1 DFQATT, CDR2 SNEGSKA (reference sequence). V was trimmed by 3 bases and J by 8 bases, leaving 16 bases between them. The CDR3 region has the DNA TGCAGTGCTAGTGATAGGGCCAAGGGGGAAAAACTGTTTTTT. It is translated as CSASDRAKGEKLFF.

This sequence joins TRBV7-2 and TRBJ2-5; 8 nucleotides line up with TRBD2. J gave up 3 bases and V 7 bases, and 10 bases lay outside the gene matches. Germline CDR1 SGHTA, CDR2 FQGNSA. The CDR3 sequence is 15 residues long. The CDR3 here is CASTRRGDLKETQYF. The CDR3 bases are TGTGCCAGCACCCGGCGGGGGGACCTTAAAGAGACCCAGTACTTC.

J is TRBJ2-7 and V is TRBV6-6; tentative D call: TRBD1 (6 bases). V lost 5 bases, J lost 2 bases, and 22 bases lay in between. Germline values: CDR1 MNHNY, CDR2 SVGAGI (reference sequence). This CDR3 comprises 17 residues. The CDR3, as DNA: TGTGCCAGCAGTCCGAGCTCCTCCGGGACAAGGACCTACGAGCAGTACGTC. The encoded protein is CASSPSSSGTRTYEQYV.

The chain combines TRBV10-1 with TRBJ1-3; 8 nucleotides match TRBD1. This CDR3 comprises 13 residues. Germline values: CDR1 WNHNN, CDR2 SYGVQD (reference sequence). After removal of 8 bases from V and 4 bases from J, the junction contained 4 bases not matched to a gene. CDR3 loop: CASRRTGGNTIYF. CDR3 DNA: TGCGCCAGCCGACGGACAGGGGGAAACACCATATATTTT.

The chain links TRBV11-3 to TRBJ2-5; the match to TRBD1 covers 7 bases. Per the germline V gene, CDR1 is SGHNT and CDR2 is YENEEA. The CDR3 has 14 residues. With 5 bases clipped from V and 6 bases from J, the junction kept 9 bases outside the gene matches. CDR3 coding DNA: TGTGCCAGCAGCCTACTGACAGGGATGAAGACCCAGTACTTC. This gives the protein CASSLLTGMKTQYF. Using reference TRBV11-3 and TRBJ2-5 for the parts outside the CDR3, the full variable domain is EAGVVQSPRYKIIEKKQPVAFWCNPISGHNTLYWYLQNLGQGPELLIRYENEEAVDDSQLPKDRFSAERLKGVDSTLKIQPAELGDSAVYLCASSLLTGMKTQYFGPGTRLLVL.

V gene TRBV27 combines with J gene TRBJ2-7, with D tentatively TRBD2 (6 bases). The CDR3 consists of 15 residues. Per the germline V gene, CDR1 is MNHEY and CDR2 is SMNVEV (reference sequence). The V gene lost 4 bases and the J gene lost 1 base, with 14 bases spanning the gap. The CDR3 DNA follows: TGTGCCAGCAGTTGGGACGGGAGCGGGTCCTACGAGCAGTACGTC. This sequence encodes CASSWDGSGSYEQYV.

The chain recombines TRBV4-1 with TRBJ2-5; 13 positions agree with TRBD2. The V and J ends lost 3 bases and 7 bases, in that order; junction bases with no gene match: 8. The germline V gene has CDR1 MGHRA and CDR2 YSYEKL. The CDR3 has 16 amino acids. CDR3 DNA: TGCGCCAGCAGCCAGCGAACTAGCGGGGGGGAAACGACCCAGTACTTC. Amino acid sequence: CASSQRTSGGETTQYF.

The rearrangement links TRBV6-2 or TRBV6-3 to TRBJ1-1; TRBD1 matches 11 bases. CDR1 and CDR2 (germline): MNHEY, SVGEGT. Trimming at V came to 2 bases and at J to 5 bases, leaving 4 bases not matched to a gene. The CDR3 is 15 amino acids. The CDR3 spells CASSYGTGGRTEAFF. In DNA form, the CDR3 reads TGTGCCAGCAGTTACGGGACAGGGGGAAGGACTGAAGCTTTCTTT.

The chain links TRBV19 to TRBJ2-5; 8 bases agree with TRBD1. Germline-derived CDR1 and CDR2 are LNHDA and SQIVND (reference sequence). This CDR3 is built from 13 residues. After removal of 4 bases from V and 5 bases from J, the junction contained 3 bases not matched to a gene. The CDR3 sequence: CASSRRDRETQYF. As DNA, the CDR3 is TGTGCCAGTAGTAGGCGGGACAGGGAGACCCAGTACTTC.

The table lists this clone with a few counts. This chain connects TRBV20-1 to TRBJ2-3; D perhaps matches TRBD1 (6 bases). There are 11 residues in the CDR3. Per germline, CDR1 DFQATT and CDR2 SNEGSKA (reference sequence). Between the trimmed V and J ends, which lost 4 bases and 6 bases, there was a span of 8 bases. The CDR3 sequence is CSATTGDTQYF. The CDR3 DNA is TGCAGTGCTACTACAGGGGATACGCAGTATTTT.

The chain is built from TRBV5-8 and TRBJ2-2; 7 nucleotides align to TRBD1. V was pared by 4 bases and J by 1 base, with 4 bases of the junction left unmatched. Per the germline V gene, CDR1 is SGHTS and CDR2 is YDEGEE. The CDR3 consists of 15 residues. The CDR3 DNA sequence: TGTGCCAGCAGCGCGTACAGGGGGAACACCGGGGAGCTGTTTTTT. This translates into CASSAYRGNTGELFF. Full variable domain (rest looked up from reference TRBV5-8 and TRBJ2-2): EAGVTQSPTHLIKTRGQQATLRCSPISGHTSVYWYQQALGLGLQFLLWYDEGEERNRGNFPPRFSGRQFPNYSSELNVNALELEDSALYLCASSAYRGNTGELFFGEGSRLTVL.